One and the same sample provided the 25 T cell receptor beta chains below, sequenced in a study of esophageal squamous cell carcinoma under preoperative chemotherapy. TCRdb fed the PCR reads into MiXCR, producing one record per CDR3 protein. The sample lists roughly 32,000 distinct CDR3 sequences; under 55% were seen once. The time point was: before preoperative PTX-NDP chemotherapy. Sample acquisition took place from a patient given preoperative chemotherapy. The receptor source for this set is a human donor with esophageal squamous cell carcinoma. The donor label of this sample is uncertain.

The rearrangement joins TRBV7-3 to TRBJ2-5; 14 bases map to TRBD2. The germline V gene has CDR1 SGHTA and CDR2 FQGTGA. After removal of 5 bases from V and 11 bases from J, the junction contained 10 bases not matched to a gene. The CDR3 runs 15 residues. Here the CDR3 DNA reads TGTGCCAGCAGCCCATCGGGACTAGCGGGAGCTGAGCAGTACTTC. Protein sequence: CASSPSGLAGAEQYF.

This clonotype was recorded many times. The J gene is TRBJ2-1, the V gene TRBV7-9, with 12 bases aligning to TRBD2. The J call is in doubt because the DNA end fits TRBJ2-7 better. Germline V gene data show CDR1 as SEHNR and CDR2 as FQNEAQ (reference sequence). The CDR3 has 15 amino acids. The CDR3 protein is CASSPSGRGYNEQYF. CDR3 nucleotide sequence: TGTGCCAGCAGCCCTAGCGGGAGGGGCTACAATGAGCAGTACTTC.

This clonotype was counted many times. J is TRBJ2-5 and V is TRBV7-9; D possibly corresponds to TRBD2 (5 bases). The J call may be faulty, since TRBJ2-7 better matches the DNA end. Per the germline V gene, CDR1 is SEHNR and CDR2 is FQNEAQ (reference sequence). This CDR3 is 12 amino acids long. In nucleotides, the CDR3 is TGTGCCAGCGGAGACGGAGGCTACGAGCAGTACTTC. It encodes CASGDGGYEQYF.

The rearrangement joins TRBV7-2 to TRBJ2-3; TRBD1 or TRBD2 may be the D gene (5 bases each). The CDR3 length is 15 residues. Trimming took 11 bases from V and 12 from J, leaving 30 bases between them. From germline, CDR1 is SGHTA and CDR2 FQGNSA. The CDR3 DNA reads TGTGCCCGCGGCACGGGGCCTAGCTCGGCAGACATTCAGTATTTT. Translating gives CARGTGPSSADIQYF.

The chain employs TRBV28 and TRBJ2-7; a possible D gene is TRBD1 (6 bases). Deletions cut 6 bases from V and 5 bases from J, with 20 bases between. Germline CDR1 MDHEN, CDR2 SYDVKM. CDR3 length: 15 amino acids. This chain's CDR3 is CASRPGQGSIDEQYF. CDR3 nucleotides: TGTGCCAGCAGACCCGGGCAGGGGTCGATCGACGAGCAGTACTTC. The full variable domain, its missing parts supplied by reference TRBV28 and TRBJ2-7, is DVKVTQSSRYLVKRTGEKVFLECVQDMDHENMFWYRQDPGLGLRLIYFSYDVKMKEKGDIPEGYSVSREKKERFSLILESASTNQTSMYLCASRPGQGSIDEQYFGPGTRLTVT.

V usage is TRBV7-9 and J usage is TRBJ1-1; D possibly corresponds to TRBD1 (6 bases). The germline gives CDR1 SEHNR, CDR2 FQNEAQ (reference sequence). V lost 5 bases, J lost 4 bases, and 11 bases lay in between. The length of the CDR3 is 13 residues. The CDR3 sequence: CASSLGGPTEAFF. The DNA for the CDR3 is TGTGCCAGCAGCCTCGGGGGGCCCACTGAAGCTTTCTTT.

The chain carries TRBV6-1 and TRBJ2-4, with D possibly matching TRBD2 (6 bases). The germline CDR1 and CDR2 sequences are MNHNS and SASEGT. This CDR3 is built from 15 residues. V shed 9 bases and J shed 5 bases, with 20 bases lying between them. CDR3 nucleotide sequence: TGTGCCAGGGGGTACGGGGGAACTGACCAAAACATTCAGTACTTC. Its translation: CARGYGGTDQNIQYF.

V usage is TRBV6-2 or TRBV6-3 and J usage is TRBJ2-3; no clear D. The length of the CDR3 is 15 residues. Germline CDR1 reads MNHEY; CDR2 reads SVGEGT. Trimming pared 5 bases from V and 9 bases from J, leaving 21 bases between. For the CDR3, the DNA is TGTGCCAGCAGTCCCTTTACAAGCCCTCTCGGGACGCAGTATTTT. It codes for CASSPFTSPLGTQYF.

The chain is built from TRBV6-5 and TRBJ2-1; TRBD2 might be the D (7 bases). Trimming cost V 2 bases and J 8 bases, with 16 bases left between them. CDR3 length: 15 residues. CDR1 MNHEY and CDR2 SVGAGI come from the germline V gene. The CDR3 DNA reads as TGTGCCAGCAGTTACCGGGCAAAAGGGGGGGATGAGCAGTTCTTC. It translates to CASSYRAKGGDEQFF.

This clonotype occurred many times. The chain employs TRBV7-6 and TRBJ2-5; TRBD1 or TRBD2 may be the D gene (6 bases each). There are 16 residues in the CDR3. V was clipped by 1 base and J by 4 bases, with 16 bases between them. Germline V lookup: CDR1 SGHVS, CDR2 FNYEAQ. The CDR3: CASSLGLGGAGETQYF. In DNA, the CDR3 is TGTGCCAGCAGCTTAGGGCTGGGGGGCGCGGGAGAGACCCAGTACTTC.

Notes on this clonotype: One junction end disagrees with the germline gene, perhaps due to a read error. The gene calls are TRBV7-9 and TRBJ2-5, with a possible D match to TRBD2 (8 bases). CDR3 length equals 16 residues. CDR1 and CDR2 (germline): SEHNR, FQNEAQ (reference sequence). DNA for the CDR3: TGTGCCAGCAGCCAGGGGGGTGGCGGGGGGCCAGAGACCCAACTCTTC. Translating it yields CASSQGGGGGPETQLF.

Turning to this clonotype: At one end, the junction sequence differs from germline, possibly due to a read error. This sequence joins TRBV10-1 and TRBJ2-5; D may be TRBD2 (7 bases). This CDR3 has 15 amino acids. The germline gives CDR1 WNHNN, CDR2 SYGVQD (reference sequence). CDR3 sequence (DNA): TGCGCCAGGGGTGAGGGGGGACGGGGGGCAGATACCCAGTACTTT. It encodes CARGEGGRGADTQYF.

This clonotype was observed many times. The genes are TRBV6-1 and TRBJ2-7; tentatively, D is TRBD2 (6 bases). Trimming pared 2 bases from V and 6 bases from J, leaving 14 bases between. Germline CDR1 reads MNHNS; CDR2 reads SASEGT. The CDR3 spans 14 residues. CDR3 sequence reads: CASSEFGGAGEQYF. Written as DNA, the CDR3 is TGTGCCAGCAGTGAATTTGGAGGGGCAGGCGAGCAGTACTTC.

This clonotype was observed once. The rearrangement links TRBV6-1 to TRBJ2-3; D is possibly TRBD2 (5 bases). The tail of the sequence fits TRBJ2-7 better, so the J call may be wrong. This CDR3 region has 12 residues. Germline V CDR1 and CDR2: MNHNS, SASEGT. CDR3 region: CASSEDRDTQYF. Here the CDR3 DNA reads TGTGCCAGCAGTGAAGACCGGGATACGCAGTACTTC.

This rearrangement joins TRBV10-1 to TRBJ2-7, with TRBD2 identical over 8 bases. The CDR3 runs to 13 residues. Germline CDR1 is WNHNN and CDR2 is SYGVQD (reference sequence). Trimming cost V 5 bases and J 1 base; bases outside gene matches: 1. The CDR3 nucleotides are TGCGCCAGCAGTTTAGCGGGATCCTACGAGCAGTACTTC. Protein sequence: CASSLAGSYEQYF.

Concerning this clonotype: The junction differs from germline at one of its ends, possibly a read error. The chain recombines TRBV7-2 with TRBJ2-4; TRBD2 might be the D (6 bases). Germline CDR1 and CDR2: SGHTA and FQGNSA. This CDR3 is built from 16 residues. CDR3 DNA sequence: TGTGCCAGCAGCCCACCGGGAGTGAGAGGCAAAGACACTCAGTATTTC. Its protein is CASSPPGVRGKDTQYF.

Concerning this clonotype: The junction and the germline gene differ at one end; a read error may be behind it. The V call is TRBV7-2, the J call TRBJ2-3; D might be TRBD1 or TRBD2, each matching 5 bases. CDR3 length: 16 amino acids. From germline, CDR1 is SGHTA and CDR2 FQGNSA. This CDR3 reads CASSPRGAPDQDTQYF. CDR3 coding DNA: TGTGCCAGCAGCCCCCGGGGCGCTCCGGACCAAGATACGCAGTATTTC.

This clonotype was seen many times. The chain joins TRBV4-1 to TRBJ2-7, with 9 bases aligning to TRBD2. The length of the CDR3 is 15 residues. CDR1 and CDR2 (germline): MGHRA, YSYEKL. The ends lost 0 bases at V and 1 base at J; junction bases unmatched: 1. This CDR3 reads CASSQESGRSYEQYF. The DNA for the CDR3 is TGCGCCAGCAGCCAAGAAAGCGGGAGGTCCTACGAGCAGTACTTC.

This clonotype was detected ten times or more. The chain links TRBV6-5 to TRBJ2-2, with D possibly TRBD2 on 5 matching bases. The V and J ends lost 4 bases and 7 bases respectively, with 19 bases between them. The CDR3 runs to 16 residues. Germline lookup yields CDR1 MNHEY and CDR2 SVGAGI. This CDR3 reads CASSLTRGQANGELFF. The CDR3 bases are TGTGCCAGCAGTTTGACCCGCGGGCAGGCGAACGGGGAGCTGTTTTTT.

This clonotype was picked up a small number of times. The chain uses TRBV7-6 and TRBJ2-7, with 8 bases lining up with TRBD1. J lost 1 base, V lost 6 bases, and 11 bases had no gene match. CDR3 length: 16 residues. Germline V gene lookup returns CDR1 SGHVS and CDR2 FNYEAQ. The CDR3 reads CASSFSITGGSYEQYF. CDR3 DNA sequence: TGTGCCAGCAGTTTTAGTATTACAGGGGGGTCCTACGAGCAGTACTTC.

This clonotype occurred a few times. V and J are TRBV28 and TRBJ1-6; the D gene is possibly TRBD1 (6 bases). V was clipped by 2 bases and J by 10 bases, with 12 bases between them. CDR3 length: 14 residues. Germline values: CDR1 MDHEN, CDR2 SYDVKM. CDR3 protein: CASSLVDSSSPLHF. CDR3 sequence (DNA): TGTGCCAGCAGTTTAGTGGACAGTTCGTCACCCCTCCACTTT. Combining the CDR3 with reference TRBV28 and TRBJ1-6 gives the whole variable domain DVKVTQSSRYLVKRTGEKVFLECVQDMDHENMFWYRQDPGLGLRLIYFSYDVKMKEKGDIPEGYSVSREKKERFSLILESASTNQTSMYLCASSLVDSSSPLHFGNGTRLTVT.

The chain uses TRBV7-2 and TRBJ2-2; D is unresolved. Near its end, the DNA agrees better with TRBJ2-3, so the J call may be wrong. The CDR3 totals 14 residues. The germline CDR1 and CDR2 sequences are SGHTA and FQGNSA. CDR3: CASSPEPNTGTQYF. The CDR3 DNA reads as TGTGCCAGCAGTCCGGAACCGAACACCGGGACGCAGTATTTT.

This clonotype was observed many times. V gene TRBV7-9 combines with J gene TRBJ1-6; no reliable D call. CDR1 is SEHNR and CDR2 is FQNEAQ in the germline V gene (reference sequence). There are 14 residues in the CDR3. The ends were cut back, 5 bases at V and 3 bases at J, with 8 bases in the middle. In nucleotides, the CDR3 is TGTGCCAGCAGCCGGACTAGCTATAATTCACCCCTCCACTTT. This codes for CASSRTSYNSPLHF.

This clonotype has a handful of counts. J is TRBJ2-3 and V is TRBV15; TRBD2 is a possible D gene (5 bases). The CDR3 sequence is 14 residues long. Trimming removed 5 bases at V and 2 bases at J, with 11 bases between. Germline assignment: CDR1 LNHNV and CDR2 YYDKDF (reference sequence). In DNA, the CDR3 is TGTGCCACCAGCCGCGGGCACAACACAGATACGCAGTATTTT. This gives the protein CATSRGHNTDTQYF. The full variable domain, in which reference TRBV15 and TRBJ2-3 provide the parts outside the CDR3, is DAMVIQNPRYQVTQFGKPVTLSCSQTLNHNVMYWYQQKSSQAPKLLFHYYDKDFNNEADTPDNFQSRRPNTSFCFLDIRSPGLGDTAMYLCATSRGHNTDTQYFGPGTRLTVL.

This clonotype was observed many times. The chain combines TRBV28 with TRBJ2-7; D may be TRBD2 (6 bases). The V gene lost 3 bases and the J gene lost 3 bases, with 18 bases spanning the gap. The CDR3 totals 16 residues. The germline V gene encodes CDR1 MDHEN and CDR2 SYDVKM. The CDR3 nucleotides are TGTGCCAGCAGTTTTCCCCCGACTAGTTTGGACTACGAGCAGTACTTC. Translated: CASSFPPTSLDYEQYF.